A single T cell receptor (beta chain) is shown here with its context. Original processing notes: Amplification of reference gene primers was used by the study to estimate nucleated cell counts. Measured with immunoSEQ multiplex PCR; TCRdb has only the in-frame clones, and not every one. V, J and clone size are taken as reported in that table, and D and trimming were inferred from the DNA itself. The sample records hundreds of thousands of clones, approximately 90% being singletons. Germline V gene sequence: CDR1 MNHEY, CDR2 SVGEGT. Trimming took off 6 bases at V and 0 bases at J, with 15 bases between the two ends. The length of the CDR3 is 16 residues. This record comes from a study of blood T cell repertoires in COVID-19.

The sequence derives from a woman between 50 and 59 years old with active or convalescent COVID-19. This chain connects TRBV6-2 or TRBV6-3 to TRBJ1-5; D gene unclear. The specimen was peripheral blood. The CDR3, as DNA: TGTGCCAGCAGCCGCGGTCAAATCAATAGCAATCAGCCCCAGCATTTT. Its protein is CASSRGQINSNQPQHF.